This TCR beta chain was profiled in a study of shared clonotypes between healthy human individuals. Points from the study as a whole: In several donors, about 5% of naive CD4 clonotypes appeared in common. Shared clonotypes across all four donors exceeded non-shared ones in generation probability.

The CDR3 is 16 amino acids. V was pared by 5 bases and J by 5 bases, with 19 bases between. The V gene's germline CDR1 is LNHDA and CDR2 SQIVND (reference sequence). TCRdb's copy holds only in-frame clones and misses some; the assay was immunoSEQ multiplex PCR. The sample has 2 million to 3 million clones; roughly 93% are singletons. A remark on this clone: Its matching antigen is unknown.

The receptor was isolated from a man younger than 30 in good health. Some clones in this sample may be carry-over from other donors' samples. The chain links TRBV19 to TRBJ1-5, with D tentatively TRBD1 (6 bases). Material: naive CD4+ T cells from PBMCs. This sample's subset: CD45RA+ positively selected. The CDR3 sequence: CASSLATGFGYQPQHF. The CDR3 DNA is TGTGCCAGTAGTCTAGCTACAGGGTTTGGTTATCAGCCCCAGCATTTT.